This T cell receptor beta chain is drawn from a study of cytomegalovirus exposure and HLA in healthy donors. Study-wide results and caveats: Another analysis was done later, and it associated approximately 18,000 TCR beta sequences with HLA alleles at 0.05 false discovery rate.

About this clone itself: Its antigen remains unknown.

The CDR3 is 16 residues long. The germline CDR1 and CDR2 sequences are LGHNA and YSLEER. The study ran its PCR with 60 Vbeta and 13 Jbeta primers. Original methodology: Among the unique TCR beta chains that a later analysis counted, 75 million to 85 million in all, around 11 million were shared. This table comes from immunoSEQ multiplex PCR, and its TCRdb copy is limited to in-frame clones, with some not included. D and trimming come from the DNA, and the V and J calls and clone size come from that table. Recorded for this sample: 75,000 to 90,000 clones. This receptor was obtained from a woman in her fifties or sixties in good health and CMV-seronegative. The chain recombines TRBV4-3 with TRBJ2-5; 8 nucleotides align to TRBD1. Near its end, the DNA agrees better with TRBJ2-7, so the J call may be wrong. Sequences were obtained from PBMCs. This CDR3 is CASSQEGRGRVYEQYF. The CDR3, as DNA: TGCGCCAGCAGCCAAGAGGGCAGGGGGCGAGTCTACGAGCAGTACTTC.